A single sample gave rise to the 2 T cell receptor beta chains below, sequenced in a study of OX40 agonist ivuxolimab in advanced cancers. Sequencing was performed with immunoSEQ multiplex PCR; in TCRdb, only in-frame clones are kept and a portion is missing. The table records 65,000 to 80,000 clones, around 90% of them present only once. Sample: CD4+ or CD8+ T cells sorted from blood, taken in a trial of the OX40 agonist ivuxolimab. The receptors here all came from an adult with an advanced solid tumor such as melanoma, head and neck, liver or kidney cancer.

The chain combines TRBV30 with TRBJ2-1, with D unclear. V gave up 3 bases and J gave up 0 bases, with 6 bases separating them. Germline lookup yields CDR1 GTSNPN and CDR2 SVGIG (reference sequence). The CDR3 has 13 amino acids. The CDR3 bases are TGTGCCTGGAGAATTAGCTCCTACAATGAGCAGTTCTTC. It codes for CAWRISSYNEQFF.

The chain carries TRBV9 and TRBJ1-6; D possibly corresponds to TRBD1 (5 bases). Trimming shortened V by 3 bases and J by 5 bases, and 12 bases separated the two germline ends. Germline CDR1 and CDR2: SGDLS and YYNGEE. The CDR3 spans 15 residues. This CDR3 reads CASSERQTNNSPLHF. In DNA, the CDR3 is TGTGCCAGCAGCGAGCGACAGACTAATAATTCACCCCTCCACTTT.